The 27 T cell receptor beta chains below all came from one sample that was sequenced in a study of blood T cell repertoires in COVID-19. Libraries were prepared by immunoSEQ multiplex PCR; TCRdb keeps only in-frame clonotypes and omits some of them. There are about 240,000 clones in the sample; around 90% occur only once, and roughly 7% lies in the top ten. The sample taken for sequencing was peripheral blood. The origin of the receptors is a man in his 60s who had recovered from COVID-19.

The J gene is TRBJ2-4, the V gene TRBV6-5, with 7 bases fitting TRBD2. This CDR3 has 15 amino acids. V shed 9 bases, J shed 0 bases, and the junction held 8 bases outside the gene matches. Looked up from germline, CDR1 is MNHEY and CDR2 is SVGAGI. The chain's CDR3 is CASRGGGIAKNIQYF. CDR3 DNA: TGTGCCAGTCGGGGCGGGGGTATAGCCAAAAACATTCAGTACTTC.

The chain joins TRBV7-9 to TRBJ2-7; no reliable D call. Trimming pared 6 bases from V and 6 bases from J, leaving 9 bases between. The V gene's germline CDR1 is SEHNR and CDR2 FQNEAQ (reference sequence). The CDR3 runs to 11 residues. CDR3 DNA: TGTGCCAGCAGTTCCACTGCCGAGCAGTACGTC. Its translation: CASSSTAEQYV.

CDR3 sequence (DNA): TGTGCCAGCAGCCACCATGCGAAGATTAACTATGGCTACACCTTC. This translates into CASSHHAKINYGYTF. V usage is TRBV3-1 (or the pseudogene TRBV3-2) and J usage is TRBJ1-2; no definite D call. Looked up from germline, CDR1 is LGHDT and CDR2 is YNNKEL (reference sequence). This CDR3 is built from 15 residues. Between the trimmed V and J ends, which lost 3 bases and 1 base, there was a span of 12 bases.

The rearrangement joins TRBV4-1 to TRBJ2-2; TRBD2 agrees at 9 bases. Germline V gene lookup returns CDR1 MGHRA and CDR2 YSYEKL. This CDR3 is 17 amino acids long. V shed 8 bases, J shed 6 bases, and the junction held 16 bases outside the gene matches. Here the CDR3 DNA reads TGCGCCAGCTCAGGACACCGCGGGGGGGCCTTGGCCGGGGAGCTGTTTTTT. Residues: CASSGHRGGALAGELFF.

This clone was detected a few times. Other nucleotide sequences from this sample produce the same CDR3. This chain links TRBV5-6 with TRBJ2-7; D is undetermined. Germline assignment: CDR1 SGHDT and CDR2 YYEEEE. This CDR3 contains 14 residues. V was cut by 1 base and J by 1 base, with 9 bases left in between. CDR3 nucleotides: TGTGCCAGCAGCTTGCGGCGGAGTTCCTACGAGCAGTACTTC. This sequence encodes CASSLRRSSYEQYF.

The chain recombines TRBV10-3 with TRBJ1-2; maybe TRBD1 (5 bases). Germline V CDR1 and CDR2: ENHRY, SYGVKD. V gave up 6 bases and J gave up 4 bases, with 6 bases separating them. The CDR3 is 11 amino acids. CDR3 in amino acids: CAISDSYGYTF. CDR3 DNA sequence: TGTGCCATCAGCGACAGCTATGGCTACACCTTC.

J is TRBJ2-2 and V is TRBV5-1; 9 nucleotides match TRBD2. The germline gives CDR1 SGHRS, CDR2 YFSETQ. The CDR3 is 16 amino acids. After removal of 0 bases from V and 0 bases from J, the junction contained 0 bases not matched to a gene. The CDR3 DNA follows: TGCGCCAGCAGCTTGGCTAGCGGGGCGAACACCGGGGAGCTGTTTTTT. Translated: CASSLASGANTGELFF.

The chain recombines TRBV18 with TRBJ1-2; 9 nucleotides line up with TRBD1. Germline CDR1 reads KGHSH; CDR2 reads LQKENI. The CDR3 is 17 amino acids. After removal of 4 bases from V and 8 bases from J, the junction contained 17 bases not matched to a gene. In DNA form, the CDR3 reads TGTGCCAGCTCACTTACCCTACAACCCGGGACAGGGTTCGGCTACACCTTC. Residues: CASSLTLQPGTGFGYTF.

A few counts support this clone. This chain uses TRBV2 with TRBJ1-5; the D gene is possibly TRBD1 (6 bases). The CDR3 sequence is 15 residues long. Germline CDR1 is SNHLY and CDR2 is FYNNEI. The V end was cut by 4 bases, the J end by 0 bases, with 10 bases between. The CDR3 spells CASSVDSLSNQPQHF. CDR3 DNA: TGTGCCAGCAGTGTGGACAGTCTTAGCAATCAGCCCCAGCATTTT. The entire variable domain, with the rest obtained from reference TRBV2 and TRBJ1-5, is as follows: EPEVTQTPSHQVTQMGQEVILRCVPISNHLYFYWYRQILGQKVEFLVSFYNNEISEKSEIFDDQFSVERPDGSNFTLKIRSTKLEDSAMYFCASSVDSLSNQPQHFGDGTRLSIL.

The J gene is TRBJ1-1, the V gene TRBV14, with no clear D. The length of the CDR3 is 12 residues. V lost 3 bases and J 7 bases, leaving 9 bases between the germline ends. Per germline, CDR1 SGHDN and CDR2 FVKESK. The CDR3 here is CASSQSRIEAFF. In DNA, the CDR3 is TGTGCCAGCAGCCAGAGTAGAATTGAAGCTTTCTTT.

The V gene is TRBV14, the J gene TRBJ2-3; TRBD2 matches 9 bases. The germline V gene has CDR1 SGHDN and CDR2 FVKESK. CDR3 length: 14 amino acids. The ends lost 6 bases at V and 3 bases at J; junction bases unmatched: 4. CDR3 amino acids: CASSLGLATDTQYF. In DNA, the CDR3 is TGTGCCAGCAGTCTAGGACTAGCGACAGATACGCAGTATTTT.

V gene TRBV21-1 combines with J gene TRBJ2-7; the D call TRBD2 from the table was never checked on the DNA. TRBV21-1 corresponds to a pseudogene. The CDR3 is 13 residues long. The chain's CDR3 is CATLEGKGYEQYV. The CDR3 DNA reads as TGTGCCACCCTGGAGGGGAAAGGTTACGAGCAGTACGTC.

The chain combines TRBV19 with TRBJ1-6; TRBD1 is a possible D gene (6 bases). Germline CDR1 is LNHDA and CDR2 is SQIVND (reference sequence). CDR3 length equals 15 residues. V shed 9 bases and J shed 6 bases, with 18 bases lying between them. As DNA, the CDR3 is TGTGCCAGCCAACCTAGACAGGCCTCTAATTCACCCCTCCACTTT. This sequence encodes CASQPRQASNSPLHF.

The chain employs TRBV6-2 or TRBV6-3 and TRBJ2-3, with 7 bases aligning to TRBD1. CDR3 length: 18 amino acids. Germline values: CDR1 MNHEY, CDR2 SVGEGT. V dropped 0 bases and J dropped 3; count of bases not matched to a gene: 12. CDR3 sequence (DNA): TGTGCCAGCAGTTACTCCATAGGGCAGGGGGTAAGGACAGATACGCAGTATTTT. Encoded protein: CASSYSIGQGVRTDTQYF.

The V call is TRBV2, the J call TRBJ1-2; D gene unclear. The CDR3 sequence is 12 residues long. Trimming pared 11 bases from V and 8 bases from J, leaving 18 bases between. Germline values: CDR1 SNHLY, CDR2 FYNNEI. This CDR3 is CAERQLLEGYTF. The CDR3 DNA sequence: TGTGCCGAGCGGCAGCTCCTTGAGGGCTACACCTTC. Combining the CDR3 with reference TRBV2 and TRBJ1-2 gives the whole variable domain EPEVTQTPSHQVTQMGQEVILRCVPISNHLYFYWYRQILGQKVEFLVSFYNNEISEKSEIFDDQFSVERPDGSNFTLKIRSTKLEDSAMYFCAERQLLEGYTFGSGTRLTVV.

V and J are TRBV5-1 and TRBJ2-2; D ambiguous. V was trimmed by 0 bases and J by 4 bases, leaving 13 bases between them. The CDR3 loop spans 16 amino acids. Germline CDR1 and CDR2: SGHRS and YFSETQ. The CDR3 sequence is CASSLAVGRLTGELFF. For the CDR3, the DNA is TGCGCCAGCAGCTTGGCAGTTGGGCGCCTCACCGGGGAGCTGTTTTTT.

J is TRBJ2-1 and V is TRBV5-1; 11 bases are shared with TRBD2. The CDR3 length is 16 residues. The junction had 11 bases not matched to a gene; V was cut back by 3 bases and J by 9 bases. The V gene's germline CDR1 is SGHRS and CDR2 YFSETQ. This CDR3 is CASSSSGGPGYGEQFF. As DNA, the CDR3 is TGCGCCAGCAGCTCTAGCGGGGGGCCGGGCTACGGTGAGCAGTTCTTC.

The genes are TRBV19 and TRBJ2-1; maybe TRBD1 (6 bases). Germline V gene lookup returns CDR1 LNHDA and CDR2 SQIVND (reference sequence). Deletions cut 3 bases from V and 6 bases from J, with 18 bases between. The CDR3 spans 16 residues. CDR3 bases: TGTGCCAGTAGTATTCAGGGGCAGGGGTTAGGCAATGAGCAGTTCTTC. Protein product: CASSIQGQGLGNEQFF.

The rearrangement joins TRBV18 to TRBJ1-1; D possibly corresponds to TRBD1 (5 bases). V was clipped by 1 base and J by 2 bases, with 11 bases between them. The germline V gene has CDR1 KGHSH and CDR2 LQKENI. The CDR3 is 15 amino acids. CDR3 region: CASSPQTTDNTEAFF. As DNA, the CDR3 is TGTGCCAGCTCACCACAGACGACAGATAACACTGAAGCTTTCTTT.

V gene TRBV7-8 combines with J gene TRBJ1-6; 7 bases fit TRBD1. CDR3 length: 15 residues. Germline assignment: CDR1 SGHVS and CDR2 FQNEAQ. The J segment lost 8 bases and the V segment lost 6 bases, leaving 10 bases of the junction unmatched. As DNA, the CDR3 is TGTGCCAGCAGTCCAGGGAACAGGGGTGATTCACCCCTCCACTTT. Its protein product is CASSPGNRGDSPLHF.

The chain links TRBV6-2 or TRBV6-3 to TRBJ1-5; D is perhaps TRBD1 (6 bases). V lost 5 bases, J lost 0 bases, and 14 bases lay in between. The CDR3 length is 16 residues. Germline CDR1 is MNHEY and CDR2 is SVGEGT. The CDR3, as DNA: TGTGCCAGCAGTAATTCCGGGACACTTAGCAATCAGCCCCAGCATTTT. Its protein is CASSNSGTLSNQPQHF.

V is TRBV7-9 and J is TRBJ1-1; D is undetermined. Germline V lookup: CDR1 SEHNR, CDR2 FQNEAQ (reference sequence). V was pared by 2 bases and J by 1 base, with 5 bases between. This CDR3 has 13 amino acids. The CDR3 coding sequence is TGTGCCAGCAGCTTATCAGGGAACACTGAAGCTTTCTTT. Protein sequence: CASSLSGNTEAFF.

The rearrangement uses TRBV27 and TRBJ2-3, with 7 nucleotides matching TRBD2. Germline assignment: CDR1 MNHEY and CDR2 SMNVEV (reference sequence). Trimming at V came to 4 bases and at J to 1 base, leaving 14 bases not matched to a gene. The CDR3 is 18 residues long. The CDR3: CASSSLRSRSGRTDTQYF. The CDR3 nucleotides are TGTGCCAGCAGTTCCCTCCGGAGTCGTAGCGGGCGCACAGATACGCAGTATTTT.

J is TRBJ1-4 and V is TRBV6-5, with 8 bases lining up with TRBD1. Germline V gene sequence: CDR1 MNHEY, CDR2 SVGAGI. Trimming at V came to 4 bases and at J to 9 bases, leaving 1 base not matched to a gene. The CDR3 has 12 amino acids. CDR3 DNA sequence: TGTGCCAGCAGTTCAGGGGGCAAAAAACTGTTTTTT. Translating it yields CASSSGGKKLFF.

The rearrangement links TRBV5-1 to TRBJ1-6, with 9 bases aligning to TRBD1. Germline V gene data show CDR1 as SGHRS and CDR2 as YFSETQ. The CDR3 is 16 residues long. V was pared by 4 bases and J by 7 bases, with 9 bases of the junction left unmatched. The CDR3 spells CASSGNAGTGNSPLHF. CDR3 nucleotides: TGCGCCAGCAGCGGGAATGCCGGGACAGGGAATTCACCCCTCCACTTT.

This chain joins TRBV12-5 and TRBJ1-3; 10 bases align to TRBD1. The germline V gene has CDR1 LGHNT and CDR2 FRNRAP. The junction had 4 bases not matched to a gene; V was cut back by 1 base and J by 4 bases. This CDR3 region has 16 residues. The CDR3 region has the DNA TGTGCTAGTGGTTTGGGAGACAGGGGGCACGGAAACACCATATATTTT. This codes for CASGLGDRGHGNTIYF.

This clone was seen only once. The CDR3 region has the DNA TGTGCCAGCAGCCAAGAAAGTTCGCCCGGGACAGGGAATCTAGAGACCCAGTACTTC. Its translation: CASSQESSPGTGNLETQYF. The V gene is TRBV3-1 (or the pseudogene TRBV3-2), the J gene TRBJ2-5; 9 nucleotides agree with TRBD1. Trimming cost V 0 bases and J 4 bases; bases outside gene matches: 15. Looked up from germline, CDR1 is LGHDT and CDR2 is YNNKEL (reference sequence). CDR3 size: 19 residues.